One sample yielded the 25 T cell receptor beta chains listed below, sequenced in a study of response to subunit inactivated influenza vaccine. TCRdb itself ran the RT-PCR reads through MiXCR, one entry per CDR3 protein. This sample has around 530,000 distinct CDR3 sequences, with around 11% found just once. The sequenced sample was PBMCs from blood, obtained on the day of vaccination. These receptors were collected from a man aged 50 to 60 who received an inactivated influenza vaccine.

The chain recombines TRBV7-2 with TRBJ2-1, with 11 bases that match TRBD2. The CDR3 covers 15 residues. From germline, CDR1 is SGHTA and CDR2 FQGNSA. With 5 bases clipped from V and 6 bases from J, the junction kept 6 bases outside the gene matches. The chain's CDR3 is CASSRLAGIPNEQFF. The CDR3 DNA follows: TGTGCCAGCAGCCGACTAGCGGGAATCCCCAATGAGCAGTTCTTC.

The genes are TRBV3-1 and TRBJ2-3; weak D call: TRBD2 (5 bases). Germline CDR1 reads LGHDT; CDR2 reads YNNKEL (reference sequence). There are 16 residues in the CDR3. The V end was cut by 0 bases, the J end by 6 bases, with 16 bases between. The chain's CDR3 is CASSQDPHARGDTQYF. The DNA for the CDR3 is TGTGCCAGCAGCCAAGATCCGCACGCCAGAGGGGATACGCAGTATTTT.

V gene TRBV4-3 combines with J gene TRBJ2-1; TRBD1 agrees at 7 bases. The CDR3 is 16 residues long. CDR1 and CDR2 from the germline V gene are LGHNA and YSLEER. The V gene end was trimmed by 1 base and the J gene end by 2 bases; junction bases not matched to a gene: 5. CDR3: CASSQVFGTAYNEQFF. In DNA, the CDR3 is TGCGCCAGCAGCCAAGTGTTTGGGACAGCCTACAATGAGCAGTTCTTC.

The sample holds a few counts of this clonotype. The chain has TRBV28 and TRBJ2-1; D may be TRBD1 or TRBD2 (5 bases each). V was clipped by 5 bases and J by 2 bases, with 19 bases between them. CDR1 and CDR2 (germline): MDHEN, SYDVKM. CDR3 length: 17 amino acids. CDR3 amino acids: CASSPRTGTVTYNEQFF. The CDR3 bases are TGTGCCAGCAGTCCGCGGACCGGGACGGTGACCTACAATGAGCAGTTCTTC.

The chain combines TRBV12-5 with TRBJ2-7; a weak D match, TRBD1 (5 bases). Per germline, CDR1 LGHNT and CDR2 FRNRAP. The ends were cut back, 5 bases at V and 3 bases at J, with 11 bases in the middle. The CDR3 is made up of 13 amino acids. CDR3: CASGRRAHYEQYF. In DNA, the CDR3 is TGTGCTAGTGGTCGCAGGGCCCACTACGAGCAGTACTTC.

There are many counts of this clonotype. J is TRBJ2-5 and V is TRBV12-3 or TRBV12-4; 10 bases fit TRBD2. The CDR3 consists of 14 residues. Unmatched junction bases numbered 8, after V lost 8 bases and J lost 5 bases. CDR3 in amino acids: CASSKAGGEETQYF. The CDR3 coding sequence is TGTGCCAGCTCTAAAGCGGGAGGGGAGGAGACCCAGTACTTC.

V gene TRBV20-1 combines with J gene TRBJ2-2; TRBD1 aligns across 8 bases. The junction had 7 bases not matched to a gene; V was cut back by 3 bases and J by 4 bases. There are 15 residues in the CDR3. The germline V gene encodes CDR1 DFQATT and CDR2 SNEGSKA (reference sequence). The CDR3 DNA follows: TGCAGTGCTAGTCCACCCGACAGGGGCACCGGGGAGCTGTTTTTT. The encoded protein is CSASPPDRGTGELFF.

The rearrangement joins TRBV29-1 to TRBJ2-7; weak D call: TRBD1 (6 bases). The V end lost 7 bases, the J end lost 6 bases, and 16 bases lay between the germline ends. CDR1 and CDR2 (germline): SQVTM, ANQGSEA. The CDR3 sequence is 12 residues long. The CDR3 DNA sequence: TGCAGCGCCACTGACAGGTTTGGCGAGCAGTACTTC. Its protein product is CSATDRFGEQYF.

This clonotype was counted a few times. V gene TRBV12-3 or TRBV12-4 combines with J gene TRBJ2-7; 8 bases agree with TRBD2. The CDR3 length is 15 residues. Trimming took 5 bases from V and 4 from J; bases not matched to a gene: 10. The CDR3 DNA reads TGTGCCAGCAGTCACCGAGTAGCGGGGACTTACGAGCAGTACTTC. Residues: CASSHRVAGTYEQYF.

This clonotype came up a few times. CDR3 loop: CSGLAGGIYEQFF. CDR3 nucleotide sequence: TGCAGTGGCCTAGCGGGAGGGATCTATGAGCAGTTCTTC. The chain is built from TRBV20-1 and TRBJ2-1, with 12 bases aligning to TRBD2. Germline V gene lookup returns CDR1 DFQATT and CDR2 SNEGSKA (reference sequence). The CDR3 totals 13 residues. V was pared by 7 bases and J by 8 bases, with 6 bases of the junction left unmatched.

The chain is built from TRBV6-2 or TRBV6-3 and TRBJ2-7; 10 positions agree with TRBD2. The CDR3 is 16 amino acids. The germline V gene has CDR1 MNHEY and CDR2 SVGEGT. With 4 bases clipped from V and 5 bases from J, the junction kept 11 bases outside the gene matches. The CDR3 DNA follows: TGTGCCAGCAGTTTATGGCTAGCGGGAGACAGCAACGAGCAGTACTTC. The encoded protein is CASSLWLAGDSNEQYF.

This clonotype was counted ten times or more. This chain connects TRBV7-2 to TRBJ2-7; D gene unclear. Trimming stripped 1 base from V and 6 bases from J, with 10 bases between. The CDR3 is 13 amino acids. Germline values: CDR1 SGHTA, CDR2 FQGNSA. Here the CDR3 reads CASSLGTGPEQYF. The CDR3 region has the DNA TGTGCCAGCAGCTTAGGGACGGGTCCCGAGCAGTACTTC.

This clonotype was recorded at least ten times. The chain combines TRBV19 with TRBJ2-5; 8 bases align to TRBD1. There are 14 residues in the CDR3. The V segment lost 6 bases and the J segment 2 bases; nucleotides outside the gene matches: 5. Germline values: CDR1 LNHDA, CDR2 SQIVND (reference sequence). The CDR3 bases are TGTGCCAGTAGCAGACAGGGGCCACAAGAGACCCAGTACTTC. Translated, it gives CASSRQGPQETQYF.

This clonotype occurred a few times. V usage is TRBV12-3 or TRBV12-4 and J usage is TRBJ2-5; tentative D call: TRBD1 (6 bases). The CDR3 extends over 12 amino acids. V lost 5 bases to trimming and J lost 9 bases, with 13 bases between them. As DNA, the CDR3 is TGTGCCAGCAGTGCAGGGGCGCTGCCCCAGTACTTC. This encodes CASSAGALPQYF.

This clonotype was counted between two and nine times. This chain connects TRBV5-1 to TRBJ2-7; maybe TRBD1 (6 bases). The V end was cut by 4 bases, the J end by 3 bases, with 14 bases between. Looked up from germline, CDR1 is SGHRS and CDR2 is YFSETQ. This CDR3 comprises 14 residues. The CDR3 DNA reads TGCGCCAGCAGCGGTACAGGGAGAGGCTACGAGCAGTACTTC. Translation gives CASSGTGRGYEQYF.

This clonotype was counted many times. This CDR3 reads CASSFRGLARTDTQYF. The CDR3 DNA follows: TGTGCCAGCAGCTTCAGGGGGTTAGCGCGCACAGATACGCAGTATTTT. The chain is built from TRBV5-4 and TRBJ2-3, with 7 bases fitting TRBD1. There are 16 residues in the CDR3. Germline V gene data show CDR1 as SGHNT and CDR2 as YYREEE (reference sequence). With V trimmed by 2 bases and J by 1 base, 7 bases remained unmatched. The whole variable domain, remainder taken from reference TRBV5-4 and TRBJ2-3, is ETGVTQSPTHLIKTRGQQVTLRCSSQSGHNTVSWYQQALGQGPQFIFQYYREEENGRGNFPPRFSGLQFPNYSSELNVNALELDDSALYLCASSFRGLARTDTQYFGPGTRLTVL.

The chain employs TRBV12-3 or TRBV12-4 and TRBJ1-1; D remains unclear. V was clipped by 3 bases and J by 5 bases, with 7 bases between them. The CDR3 covers 12 residues. The CDR3 DNA is TGTGCCAGCAGTTTCTTTGCTACTGAAGCTTTCTTT. This gives the protein CASSFFATEAFF.

This clonotype was counted only a few times. The rearrangement links TRBV29-1 to TRBJ2-7; no firm D call. V was pared by 4 bases and J by 0 bases, with 7 bases between. The germline CDR1 and CDR2 sequences are SQVTM and ANQGSEA. The CDR3 is 12 amino acids. The CDR3 protein is CSVAGFSYEQYF. The CDR3 nucleotides read TGCAGCGTTGCCGGGTTCTCCTACGAGCAGTACTTC.

This chain connects TRBV6-1 to TRBJ2-1; no clear D. Germline CDR1 is MNHNS and CDR2 is SASEGT. V shed 0 bases and J shed 10 bases, with 7 bases lying between them. This CDR3 is built from 12 residues. CDR3 nucleotide sequence: TGTGCCAGCAGTGAAGCGGTGATAGAGCAGTTCTTC. Its protein is CASSEAVIEQFF.

The table lists this clonotype with a few counts. The V gene is TRBV29-1, the J gene TRBJ1-1; D uncertain. This CDR3 comprises 13 residues. Germline-derived CDR1 and CDR2 are SQVTM and ANQGSEA. V gave up 6 bases and J gave up 4 bases, with 15 bases separating them. The CDR3 DNA sequence: TGCAGCGTGCAGCTAGGCAGAGTCACTGAAGCTTTCTTT. Amino acids: CSVQLGRVTEAFF.

This clonotype turned up a few times. The chain links TRBV10-3 to TRBJ2-1; 9 bases fit TRBD2. CDR1 is ENHRY, CDR2 SYGVKD, per germline. Losses at the gene ends were 0 bases for V and 8 bases for J; bases not matched to a gene: 20. The CDR3 spans 20 residues. This chain's CDR3 is CAISESRPPYSGSELYEQFF. The CDR3 coding sequence is TGTGCCATCAGTGAGTCGAGACCCCCTTATAGCGGGAGTGAGCTGTATGAGCAGTTCTTC.

This clonotype occurred many times. This chain connects TRBV12-3 or TRBV12-4 to TRBJ2-1; D is undetermined. Trimming left V 8 bases short and J 0 bases short, with 14 bases between. The length of the CDR3 is 15 residues. The CDR3 protein is CASVVLLRSYNEQFF. The CDR3 bases are TGTGCCAGCGTTGTGTTACTACGCTCCTACAATGAGCAGTTCTTC.

At least ten counts were recorded for this clonotype. J is TRBJ1-2 and V is TRBV2; D is possibly TRBD1 (6 bases). V lost 3 bases and J lost 4, with 12 bases in between. Germline CDR1 is SNHLY and CDR2 is FYNNEI. This CDR3 is built from 14 residues. The CDR3 sequence: CASSDITGTYGYTF. Here the CDR3 DNA reads TGTGCCAGCAGTGATATTACAGGGACCTATGGCTACACCTTC.

This clonotype was observed a few times. The chain couples TRBV5-1 to TRBJ2-3; a possible D gene is TRBD2 (5 bases). The germline V gene has CDR1 SGHRS and CDR2 YFSETQ. The CDR3 is made up of 15 amino acids. V lost 2 bases to trimming and J lost 2 bases, with 12 bases between them. The CDR3 DNA reads TGCGCCAGCAGCTTTCCTAGCTCTACCACAGATACGCAGTATTTT. Translated: CASSFPSSTTDTQYF.

This clonotype was counted a few times. V is TRBV5-1 and J is TRBJ1-1, with D unclear. The ends were cut back, 0 bases at V and 0 bases at J, with 6 bases in the middle. Per germline, CDR1 SGHRS and CDR2 YFSETQ. The CDR3 runs 14 residues. The CDR3 loop is CASSLEPLNTEAFF. In nucleotides, the CDR3 is TGCGCCAGCAGCTTGGAACCACTGAACACTGAAGCTTTCTTT.